This TCR beta chain was sequenced in a study of radiotherapy plus CTLA-4 blockade in lung cancer. Data came from immunoSEQ multiplex PCR; TCRdb stores just in-frame clones and leaves some out. Of about 51,000 clones detected, about four fifths appear once; the ten largest clones hold about 8%. CDR3 length: 14 residues. J gave up 6 bases and V 4 bases, and 8 bases lay outside the gene matches. The germline V gene has CDR1 WNHNN and CDR2 SYGVQD (reference sequence). This clone was seen only a few times. Its target is not known. Study conclusions and caveats: With interferon-beta, early dynamics of blood T cell clones were reported to best predict response. Some TCR clones had been derived from tumors. These clones expanded in peripheral blood after radiotherapy plus ipilimumab.

This receptor was obtained from a human donor with non-small cell lung cancer who had a complete response to radiotherapy plus ipilimumab. The material was peripheral blood, obtained from a patient treated with radiotherapy plus ipilimumab. The chain links TRBV10-1 to TRBJ1-1; TRBD1 aligns across 7 bases. CDR3 amino acids: CASSVGRGIAEAFF. DNA of the CDR3: TGCGCCAGCAGTGTTGGCAGGGGGATCGCTGAAGCTTTCTTT.